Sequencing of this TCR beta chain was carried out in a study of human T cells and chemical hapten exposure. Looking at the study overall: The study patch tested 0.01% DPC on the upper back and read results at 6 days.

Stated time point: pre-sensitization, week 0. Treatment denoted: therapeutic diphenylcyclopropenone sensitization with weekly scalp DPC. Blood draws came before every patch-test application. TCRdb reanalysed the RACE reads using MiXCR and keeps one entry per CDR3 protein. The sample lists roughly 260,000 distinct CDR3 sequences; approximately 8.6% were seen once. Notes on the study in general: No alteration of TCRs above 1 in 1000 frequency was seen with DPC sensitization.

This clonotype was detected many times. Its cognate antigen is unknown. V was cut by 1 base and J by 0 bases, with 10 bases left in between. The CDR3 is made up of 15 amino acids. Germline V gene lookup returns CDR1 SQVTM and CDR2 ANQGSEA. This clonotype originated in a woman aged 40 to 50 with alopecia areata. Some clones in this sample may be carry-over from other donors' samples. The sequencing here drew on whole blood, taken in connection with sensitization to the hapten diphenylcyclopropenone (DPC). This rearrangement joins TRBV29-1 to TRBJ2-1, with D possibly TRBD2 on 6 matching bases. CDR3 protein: CSVEGRDFSYNEQFF. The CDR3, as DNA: TGCAGCGTTGAAGGCCGGGACTTCTCCTACAATGAGCAGTTCTTC.